The T cell receptor beta chain under discussion was sequenced for a study of CD8 T cells in Susac syndrome. Study details: Of the sequenced Susac syndrome patients, more than five had active disease and about eight were in remission.

TCR beta sequencing was performed on blood CD8+ and CD4+ T cells. A remark on this clonotype: The antigen is unknown.

Study-wide points: Clonal expansion was not seen in any Susac syndrome CD4+ T cell repertoire.

An amount of RNA that ranged from roughly 0.45 to 1 ug was reverse transcribed with random hexamers. TCRdb independently ran MiXCR on the immunoSEQ multiplex PCR reads; one entry per CDR3 protein. The sample has 140,000 to 150,000 distinct CDR3 sequences, more than 90% seen once; the top ten hold roughly 0.084%. Trimming left V 6 bases short and J 4 bases short, with 16 bases between. The CDR3 has 14 amino acids. Germline CDR1 ENHRY, CDR2 SYGVKD. V and J are TRBV10-3 and TRBJ2-7; the D gene is possibly TRBD2 (6 bases). The sequence was obtained from a human donor with Susac syndrome. The sample taken for sequencing was CD4+ T cells from PBMCs. CDR3 nucleotides: TGTGCCATCAGCGGAGTGGAGGGCCCTTACGAGCAGTACTTC. This translates into CAISGVEGPYEQYF.